The 6 T cell receptor beta chains below were found in one sample sequenced in a study of cytomegalovirus exposure and HLA in healthy donors. 60 Vbeta and 13 Jbeta primers were used in PCR. Sequenced by immunoSEQ multiplex PCR; TCRdb stores in-frame clones only, minus some. The repertoire consists of some 86,000 clones, with about 70% occurring once and the leading ten covering under 2.5%. The sample was PBMCs. These receptors were taken from a man aged 25-45 years in good health and CMV-seronegative.

J is TRBJ2-7 and V is TRBV29-1; perhaps TRBD1 as D (6 bases). Trimming removed 1 base at V and 3 bases at J, with 7 bases between. Germline V gene sequence: CDR1 SQVTM, CDR2 ANQGSEA. This CDR3 region has 12 residues. In DNA, the CDR3 is TGCAGCGTTGAAGGGGGGCTCTACGAGCAGTACTTC. This sequence encodes CSVEGGLYEQYF.

V is TRBV27 and J is TRBJ2-2; 7 nucleotides match TRBD1. The CDR3 totals 15 residues. Germline trimming cut 7 bases from V and 1 base from J; bases unmatched to any gene: 6. The V gene's germline CDR1 is MNHEY and CDR2 SMNVEV (reference sequence). CDR3 sequence reads: CASTFRGLNTGELFF. The CDR3 DNA sequence: TGTGCCAGCACCTTTAGGGGGCTGAACACCGGGGAGCTGTTTTTT.

A word on this clone: Germline and junction disagree at one end, which may indicate a read error. The rearrangement joins TRBV7-7 to TRBJ2-1, with D possibly TRBD1 on 5 matching bases. CDR3 length equals 16 residues. CDR1 and CDR2 (germline): SSHAT, FNYEAQ (reference sequence). The CDR3, as DNA: TGTGCTAGCAGCATACGCTTCGGGCAGGGCAGCAATGAGCAGTTCTTC. It specifies CASSIRFGQGSNEQFF.

The chain is built from TRBV6-4 and TRBJ2-3, with D possibly being TRBD2 (6 bases). CDR1 is MRHNA, CDR2 SNTAGT, per germline. The CDR3 is 15 amino acids. The V end was cut by 2 bases, the J end by 0 bases, with 9 bases between. The CDR3 reads CASSDGSGSTDTQYF. The DNA of the CDR3 is TGTGCCAGCAGTGACGGGAGCGGGAGCACAGATACGCAGTATTTT.

V gene TRBV7-9 combines with J gene TRBJ1-5, with 10 bases fitting TRBD1. Germline CDR1 and CDR2: SEHNR and FQNEAQ (reference sequence). Germline trimming cut 2 bases from V and 2 bases from J; bases unmatched to any gene: 3. This CDR3 is 16 amino acids long. CDR3 residues: CASSLSGTGGNQPQHF. The DNA for the CDR3 is TGTGCCAGCAGCTTATCCGGGACAGGGGGCAATCAGCCCCAGCATTTT.

This chain joins TRBV18 and TRBJ2-7; maybe TRBD2 (6 bases). CDR1 and CDR2 (germline): KGHSH, LQKENI. This CDR3 is built from 14 residues. The ends were cut back, 6 bases at V and 3 bases at J, with 15 bases in the middle. CDR3 coding DNA: TGTGCCAGCTCGCCGACGGGACTCCTCTACGAGCAGTACTTC. It is translated as CASSPTGLLYEQYF.